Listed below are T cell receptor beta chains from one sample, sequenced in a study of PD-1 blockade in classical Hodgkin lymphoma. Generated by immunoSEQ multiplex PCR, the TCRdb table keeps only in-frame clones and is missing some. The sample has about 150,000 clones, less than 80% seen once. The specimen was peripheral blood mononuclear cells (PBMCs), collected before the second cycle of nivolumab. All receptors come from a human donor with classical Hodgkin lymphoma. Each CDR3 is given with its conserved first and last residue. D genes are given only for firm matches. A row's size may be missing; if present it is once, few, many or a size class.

DNA: TGTGCCAGCAGTTACACGGACCCAAACACCGGGGAGCTGTTTTTT
CDR3: CASSYTDPNTGELFF
size: few
D: NA
J: TRBJ2-2
V: TRBV6-5

DNA: TGTGCCAGCAGCTCGGGACTTAACTACGAGCAGTACTTC
CDR3: CASSSGLNYEQYF
size: NA
D: NA
J: TRBJ2-7
V: TRBV7-2

DNA: TGTGCCAGCAGCTTAAACCGGAGGCGGTTGGACTTC
CDR3: CASSLNRRRLDF
size: NA
D: NA
J: TRBJ2-7
V: TRBV7-6

DNA: TGTGCCAGCAACAGTGGGGGATACTCCACTGAAGCTTTCTTT
CDR3: CASNSGGYSTEAFF
size: few
D: NA
J: TRBJ1-1
V: TRBV6-1

DNA: TGTGCCAGCAGCCAAGATAAGCCCGGGGCCCAGTACTTC
CDR3: CASSQDKPGAQYF
size: NA
D: NA
J: TRBJ2-5
V: TRBV4-2

DNA: TGTGCCAGCAGCCGTACCCTCGACAGGGACGTTAACTATGGCTACACCTTC
CDR3: CASSRTLDRDVNYGYTF
size: NA
D: TRBD1
J: TRBJ1-2
V: TRBV5-4

DNA: TGTGCCAGCAGCTTAAAGGCTTACCAAGAGACCCAGTACTTC
CDR3: CASSLKAYQETQYF
size: NA
D: NA
J: TRBJ2-5
V: TRBV7-9

DNA: TGTGCCAGCAGTGAGCCCGCTTGGAGCTCGGGTGAAGCTTTCTTT
CDR3: CASSEPAWSSGEAFF
size: NA
D: NA
J: TRBJ1-1
V: TRBV6-1

DNA: TGTGCCAGCTCCGACCTAGGGAGCCCTGGAAACACCATATATTTT
CDR3: CASSDLGSPGNTIYF
size: NA
D: NA
J: TRBJ1-3
V: TRBV18

DNA: TGTGCCAGCAGCTTATCTAGCGGGGCGAACACCGGGGAGCTGTTTTTT
CDR3: CASSLSSGANTGELFF
size: NA
D: TRBD2
J: TRBJ2-2
V: TRBV7-3

DNA: TGTGCCAGCAGTCCCGGTGGGAACTATGGCTACACCTTC
CDR3: CASSPGGNYGYTF
size: NA
D: NA
J: TRBJ1-2
V: TRBV6-5

DNA: TGTGCCAGCAGCTTAAATATGGGGACCAACGAGCAGTACTTC
CDR3: CASSLNMGTNEQYF
size: NA
D: NA
J: TRBJ2-7
V: TRBV7-2

DNA: TGTGCCAGCAGTGCTCAGGTTACCGGGGAGCTGTTTTTT
CDR3: CASSAQVTGELFF
size: once
D: NA
J: TRBJ2-2
V: TRBV6-1

DNA: TGTGCCAGCAGCCGGGACAGCATGAACACTGAAGCTTTCTTT
CDR3: CASSRDSMNTEAFF
size: NA
D: TRBD1
J: TRBJ1-1
V: TRBV11-3

DNA: TGTGCCAGCAGCGAGGGGGACAGGAGCAATCAGCCCCAGCATTTT
CDR3: CASSEGDRSNQPQHF
size: NA
D: TRBD1
J: TRBJ1-5
V: TRBV9

DNA: TGCAGCGTTGCGGGAGCGGAGGCTGGGGCCAACGTCCTGACTTTC
CDR3: CSVAGAEAGANVLTF
size: once
D: NA
J: TRBJ2-6
V: TRBV29-1

DNA: TGCAGCGTTGGCGGGGACCTTACAAGGGAGCAGTTCTTC
CDR3: CSVGGDLTREQFF
size: NA
D: NA
J: TRBJ2-1
V: TRBV29-1

DNA: TGTGCCAGCAGTGAGAGGGACAGGGGCTATGGCTACACCTTC
CDR3: CASSERDRGYGYTF
size: once
D: TRBD1
J: TRBJ1-2
V: TRBV2

DNA: TGTGCCAGCAGCTCCTCCTTCGGTGGGGCCCATAATGAAAAACTGTTTTTT
CDR3: CASSSSFGGAHNEKLFF
size: NA
D: NA
J: TRBJ1-4
V: TRBV7-2

DNA: TGTGCCGCGGCCAGCGGGGGGTACACCGGGGAGCTGTTTTTT
CDR3: CAAASGGYTGELFF
size: NA
D: TRBD2
J: TRBJ2-2
V: TRBV10-3

DNA: TGTGCCAGCAGTGAAGTAAGGGGGGCTGAAGCTTTCTTT
CDR3: CASSEVRGAEAFF
size: NA
D: NA
J: TRBJ1-1
V: TRBV6-1

DNA: TGCGCCAGCAGCCCCCTCGGACAGGGTAGAGATACGCAGTATTTT
CDR3: CASSPLGQGRDTQYF
size: NA
D: TRBD1
J: TRBJ2-3
V: TRBV4-3

DNA: TGTGCCAGTAGGGACAGGGGAGAGACCCAGTACTTC
CDR3: CASRDRGETQYF
size: NA
D: TRBD1
J: TRBJ2-5
V: TRBV19

DNA: TGTGCCAGTAGTACGGGACCGACCTACGAGCAGTACTTC
CDR3: CASSTGPTYEQYF
size: NA
D: NA
J: TRBJ2-7
V: TRBV19

DNA: TGTGCCAGCAGTTACTCGGCGGGGGGGCCGGGTGATACGCAGTATTTT
CDR3: CASSYSAGGPGDTQYF
size: NA
D: TRBD2
J: TRBJ2-3
V: TRBV6-5

DNA: TGTGCCACCAGAATAGCGGGAGGGCAAGAGACCCAGTACTTC
CDR3: CATRIAGGQETQYF
size: NA
D: TRBD2
J: TRBJ2-5
V: TRBV15

DNA: TGTGCCAGCAGGACAGGGGGTGAAAAACTGTTTTTT
CDR3: CASRTGGEKLFF
size: NA
D: TRBD1
J: TRBJ1-4
V: TRBV28